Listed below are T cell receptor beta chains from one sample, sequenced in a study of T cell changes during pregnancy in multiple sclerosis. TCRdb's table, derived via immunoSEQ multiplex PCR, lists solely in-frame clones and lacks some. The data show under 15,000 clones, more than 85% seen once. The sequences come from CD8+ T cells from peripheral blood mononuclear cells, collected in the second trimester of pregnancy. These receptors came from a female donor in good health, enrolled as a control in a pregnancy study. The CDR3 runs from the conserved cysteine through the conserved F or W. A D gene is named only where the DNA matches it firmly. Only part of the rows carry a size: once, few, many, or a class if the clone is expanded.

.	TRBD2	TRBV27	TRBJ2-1	CASRNLRAGEYNEQFF	TGTGCCAGCAGAAATTTAAGGGCGGGAGAATACAATGAGCAGTTCTTC
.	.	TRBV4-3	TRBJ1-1	CASSQEVMGGTEAFF	TGCGCCAGCAGCCAAGAGGTTATGGGAGGCACTGAAGCTTTCTTT
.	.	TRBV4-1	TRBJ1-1	CASSQAQAEGTEAFF	TGCGCCAGCAGCCAAGCTCAGGCTGAAGGCACTGAAGCTTTCTTT
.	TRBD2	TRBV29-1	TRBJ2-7	CSVDRRGEEQYF	TGCAGCGTTGACAGGCGGGGGGAAGAGCAGTACTTC
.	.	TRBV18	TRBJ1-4	CASSPLIPWTDEKLFF	TGTGCCAGCTCACCCCTAATCCCCTGGACAGATGAAAAACTGTTTTTT
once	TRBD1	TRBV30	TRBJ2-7	CAWSTGTAVYEQYF	TGTGCCTGGAGTACCGGGACAGCAGTCTACGAGCAGTACTTC
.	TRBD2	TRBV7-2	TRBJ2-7	CASSFTSGLSYEQYF	TGTGCCAGCAGCTTTACTAGCGGCCTCTCCTACGAGCAGTACTTC
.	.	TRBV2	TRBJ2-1	CASSVPIRVNEQFF	TGTGCCAGCAGTGTTCCTATCAGGGTCAATGAGCAGTTCTTC
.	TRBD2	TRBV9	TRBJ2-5	CASSLAGGLETQYF	TGTGCCAGCAGCCTAGCGGGGGGGTTGGAGACCCAGTACTTC
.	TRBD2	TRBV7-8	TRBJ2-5	CASSPRDYLETQYF	TGTGCCAGCAGCCCACGGGACTATCTAGAGACCCAGTACTTC
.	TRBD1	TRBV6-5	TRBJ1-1	CASSLTGTGNTEAFF	TGTGCCAGCAGCCTGACAGGGACTGGGAACACTGAGGCTTTCTTT
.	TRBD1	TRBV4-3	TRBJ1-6	CASSQDPEGQGYNSPLHF	TGCGCCAGCAGCCAAGACCCAGAGGGACAGGGATATAATTCACCCCTCCACTTT
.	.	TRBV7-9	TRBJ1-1	CASSPTLAEAFF	TGTGCCAGCAGCCCCACACTGGCGGAGGCTTTCTTT
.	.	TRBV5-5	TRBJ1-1	CASSPPGTTEAFF	TGTGCCAGCAGCCCCCCAGGAACCACTGAAGCTTTCTTT
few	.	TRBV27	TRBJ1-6	CASGVRQPDNSPLHF	TGTGCCAGCGGTGTACGACAGCCAGATAATTCACCCCTCCACTTT
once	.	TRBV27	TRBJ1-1	CASSLWGDTEAFF	TGTGCCAGCAGTTTATGGGGGGACACTGAAGCTTTCTTT
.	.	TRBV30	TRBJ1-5	CAWSGFSQPQHF	TGTGCCTGGAGTGGGTTCAGTCAGCCCCAGCATTTT
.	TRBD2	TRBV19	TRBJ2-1	CASTGTSGWDEQFF	TGTGCCAGTACCGGGACTAGCGGGTGGGATGAGCAGTTCTTC
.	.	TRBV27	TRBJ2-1	CASSSRGGSDEQFF	TGTGCCAGCAGTTCCCGGGGAGGTAGCGATGAGCAGTTCTTC
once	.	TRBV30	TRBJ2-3	CAWSVSQHPRDTQYF	TGTGCCTGGAGTGTATCCCAGCATCCGAGGGATACGCAGTATTTT
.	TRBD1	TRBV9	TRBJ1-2	CASRQGPNYGYTF	TGTGCCAGCCGACAGGGACCTAACTATGGCTACACCTTC
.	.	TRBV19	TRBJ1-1	CASSRELNTEAFF	TGTGCCAGTAGTCGGGAGTTGAACACTGAAGCTTTCTTT
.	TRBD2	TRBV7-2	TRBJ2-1	CASSWGLAGDDEQFF	TGTGCCAGCAGCTGGGGACTAGCGGGAGACGATGAGCAGTTCTTC
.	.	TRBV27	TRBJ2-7	CASSLSYGYEQYF	TGTGCCAGCAGTTTATCGTACGGCTACGAGCAGTACTTC
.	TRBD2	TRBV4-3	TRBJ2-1	CASSQELAGAYNEQFF	TGCGCCAGCAGCCAGGAACTAGCGGGGGCCTACAATGAGCAGTTCTTC
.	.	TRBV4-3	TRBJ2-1	CASSQGNLEQFF	TGCGCCAGCAGCCAAGGTAACTTAGAGCAGTTCTTC
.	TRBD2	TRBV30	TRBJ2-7	CAWSTTDGRAPLYEQYF	TGTGCCTGGAGTACTACTGACGGGAGGGCCCCCCTCTACGAGCAGTACTTC
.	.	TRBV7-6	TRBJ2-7	CASSLVAGEIYEQYF	TGTGCCAGCAGCTTGGTGGCCGGAGAAATCTACGAGCAGTACTTC
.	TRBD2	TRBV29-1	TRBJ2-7	CSVRSGDPPYEQYF	TGCAGCGTTCGTAGCGGGGATCCGCCCTACGAGCAGTACTTC
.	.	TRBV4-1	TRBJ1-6	CASSQDPSSYNSPLHF	TGCGCCAGCAGCCAAGACCCGAGCTCCTATAATTCACCCCTCCACTTT
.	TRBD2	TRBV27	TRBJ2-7	CASSFRGAYEQYF	TGTGCCAGCAGTTTCCGGGGGGCCTACGAGCAGTACTTC
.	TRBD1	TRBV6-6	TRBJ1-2	CASSATGGDGYTF	TGTGCCAGCAGTGCGACAGGGGGCGATGGCTACACCTTC
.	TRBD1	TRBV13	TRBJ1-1	CASSSDRENTEAFF	TGTGCCAGCAGCTCTGACAGGGAAAACACTGAAGCTTTCTTT
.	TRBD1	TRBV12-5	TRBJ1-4	CASGLELRDRVTNEKLFF	TGTGCTAGTGGTTTGGAACTCCGGGACAGGGTAACTAATGAAAAACTGTTTTTT
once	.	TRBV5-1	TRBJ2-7	CASSIDSYEQYF	TGCGCCAGCAGCATAGACTCCTACGAGCAGTACTTC
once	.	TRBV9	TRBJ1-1	CASSVSRQGYTEAFF	TGTGCCAGCAGCGTATCAAGGCAGGGGTACACTGAAGCTTTCTTT
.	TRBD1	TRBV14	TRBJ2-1	CASSPRQGAYNEQFF	TGTGCCAGCAGTCCAAGACAGGGGGCCTACAATGAGCAGTTCTTC
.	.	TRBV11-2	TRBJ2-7	CASSLEAGYEQYF	TGTGCCAGCAGCTTAGAGGCTGGCTACGAGCAGTACTTC
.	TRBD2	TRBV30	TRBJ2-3	CAWGGLAGPATDTQYF	TGTGCCTGGGGAGGGCTAGCGGGGCCCGCCACAGATACGCAGTATTTT
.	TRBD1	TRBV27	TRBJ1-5	CASSGQGQPQHF	TGTGCCAGCAGTGGACAGGGTCAGCCCCAGCATTTT
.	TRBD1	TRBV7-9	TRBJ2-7	CASSSDRGQFEQYF	TGTGCCAGTAGCTCGGACAGGGGACAGTTCGAGCAGTACTTC
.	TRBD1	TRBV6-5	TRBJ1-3	CASSIQGSRNTIYF	TGTGCCAGCAGTATACAGGGGTCTCGAAACACCATATATTTT
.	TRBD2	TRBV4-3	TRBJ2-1	CASSQDELAGTSSYNEQFF	TGCGCCAGCAGCCAAGATGAGCTAGCGGGGACGAGCTCCTACAATGAGCAGTTCTTC
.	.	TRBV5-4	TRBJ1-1	CASRAPGTEAFF	TGTGCCAGCAGGGCCCCGGGCACTGAAGCTTTCTTT
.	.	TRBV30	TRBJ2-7	CAWSEASYEQYF	TGTGCCTGGAGCGAAGCCTCCTACGAGCAGTACTTC
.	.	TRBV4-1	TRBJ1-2	CASSQPGGRFGYTF	TGCGCCAGCAGCCAACCCGGGGGTCGGTTCGGCTACACCTTC
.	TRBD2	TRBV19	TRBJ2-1	CASSIERGVSYNEQFF	TGTGCCAGTAGTATAGAACGGGGGGTCTCCTACAATGAGCAGTTCTTC
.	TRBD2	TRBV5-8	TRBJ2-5	CASSSGLAGETQYF	TGTGCCAGCAGCTCGGGACTAGCGGGAGAGACCCAGTACTTC
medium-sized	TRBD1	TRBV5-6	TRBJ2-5	CASSQTYPRGQGGETQYF	TGTGCCAGCAGCCAAACCTACCCCCGGGGACAGGGCGGAGAGACCCAGTACTTC
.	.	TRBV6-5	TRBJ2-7	CASSYPGSSLEQYF	TGTGCCAGCAGTTACCCAGGGTCGAGCCTCGAGCAGTACTTC
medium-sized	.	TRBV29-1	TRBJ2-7	CSAGSGKARRYEQYF	TGCAGCGCCGGTAGTGGGAAGGCCAGGAGGTACGAGCAGTACTTC
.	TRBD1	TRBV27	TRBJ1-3	CASSLRQGSGNTIYF	TGTGCCAGCAGTTTAAGACAGGGGTCTGGAAACACCATATATTTT
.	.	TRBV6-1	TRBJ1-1	CASSGLSGNTEAFF	TGTGCCAGCAGTGGCCTGTCCGGGAACACTGAAGCTTTCTTT
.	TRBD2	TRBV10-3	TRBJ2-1	CAISESEAGGHNEQFF	TGTGCCATCAGTGAGTCGGAAGCGGGAGGCCACAATGAGCAGTTCTTC